Detailed here is one T cell receptor (beta chain). Its antigen remains undetermined. Per-base qualities were not stored, and no clone one base away is much larger. TCRbeta CDR3 regions were amplified from genomic DNA using the immunoSEQ Assay, a bias-controlled multiplex PCR. The source study handled its data this way. The number of nucleated cells in each sample was estimated by amplification of reference gene primers within the assay. Sequence reads were collapsed and filtered to measure the absolute abundance of every unique TCRbeta CDR3 rearrangement. For each sample, productive Simpson clonality was calculated as the square root of Simpson's diversity index over productive rearrangements. This immuneACCESS table, as held by TCRdb, lists in-frame sequences with V and J called but not all clones. Of the missing ones, under half trace to an unresolved V gene in checked studies; the others have no known cause. V, J and clone size are those of that table, while D and trimming were read from the DNA. Present in this sample are under 500,000 clones, nearly 90% of which were seen just once. The top ten hold under 2.5% of the sample.

Looking up the germline V gene yields CDR1 MDHEN and CDR2 SYDVKM. The CDR3 starts with the cysteine, ends with the phenylalanine, and has 17 residues. The sequence is cut down to CDR3 DNA, 51 bases in frame from base 1. The data originate from a study of blood T cell repertoires in COVID-19 (dated by TCRdb to about 2020). Describing the broader study: The collaborator samples originated in the United States, Italy and Spain and spanned the acute and convalescent phases of COVID-19. A de-identified subject ID, COVID-19 status, age in years and sex were almost always included in the sample metadata. The samples were drawn from two sources: the first 160 participants of the ongoing ImmuneRACE study, and over 1,000 subjects contributed by 6 global collaborators. A freely available public database, intended as a resource for researchers studying the immune response to SARS-CoV-2, is where the repertoires were released. The prospective study material was composed of cDNA or gDNA derived from T cells, B-cell-depleted T cells, or PBMCs. The dataset comprised deeply sampled blood TCRbeta repertoires from subjects exposed to, actively infected with, or recovered from COVID-19. Where available, HLA class I and class II types were taken from metadata supplied by the sample provider and were not determined by assay-based typing.

In the prospective study, participants were 18 to 89 years old, resided in approximately 25 geographic areas of the United States, and were enrolled through a virtual design. In the prospective study, participants were assigned to cohorts based on the clinical history participants reported in a screening survey and a study questionnaire. In the prospective study, whole blood, serum and a nasopharyngeal or oropharyngeal swab were collected from each participant by mobile phlebotomists. Prospective study participants could optionally give additional blood draws and questionnaires over a 2-month period. Prospective study blood samples were shipped either frozen or at room temperature before DNA extraction. General findings and caveats noted by the study authors: Clinical and demographic metadata were provided uncurated, with the amount varying by source and participant.

Rearrangement joined TRBV28 to TRBJ2-3; D gene: possibly TRBD2, on 6 matching bases. This TCR came from a woman between 18 and 29 years old with acute COVID-19. The specimen was PBMCs or T cells enriched from blood (not recorded which). CDR3 protein: CATGSRRPVFRTDTQYF. The DNA reads as follows: TGTGCGACCGGGAGCCGGAGACCGGTTTTTCGCACAGATACGCAGTATTTT. The variable domain in full, with residues beyond the CDR3 obtained from the reference TRBV28 and TRBJ2-3 genes, is DVKVTQSSRYLVKRTGEKVFLECVQDMDHENMFWYRQDPGLGLRLIYFSYDVKMKEKGDIPEGYSVSREKKERFSLILESASTNQTSMYLCATGSRRPVFRTDTQYFGPGTRLTVL.